One and the same sample provided the 32 T cell receptor beta chains below, sequenced in a study of T cell changes during pregnancy in multiple sclerosis. Here immunoSEQ multiplex PCR was the method, and the copy in TCRdb shows in-frame clones only, minus some. Of about 48,000 clones listed, just over 85% are singletons. The sample was CD4+ T cells from peripheral blood mononuclear cells, taken in the second trimester of pregnancy. The source is a female donor with multiple sclerosis, enrolled in a pregnancy study.

V usage is TRBV5-1 and J usage is TRBJ2-6; D not resolved. There are 15 residues in the CDR3. Germline assignment: CDR1 SGHRS and CDR2 YFSETQ. Trimming pared 5 bases from V and 0 bases from J, leaving 9 bases between. The CDR3 DNA sequence: TGCGCCAGCAGAGAACTATACTCTGGGGCCAACGTCCTGACTTTC. This translates into CASRELYSGANVLTF.

V is TRBV5-1 and J is TRBJ2-1, with D unclear. Germline V CDR1 and CDR2: SGHRS, YFSETQ. The ends were cut back, 0 bases at V and 0 bases at J, with 10 bases in the middle. The CDR3 has 16 amino acids. The CDR3: CASSLGGWSSYNEQFF. In DNA form, the CDR3 reads TGCGCCAGCAGCTTGGGTGGATGGAGCTCCTACAATGAGCAGTTCTTC.

The chain employs TRBV19 and TRBJ2-1, with TRBD2 matching 9 bases. Germline assignment: CDR1 LNHDA and CDR2 SQIVND (reference sequence). This CDR3 contains 18 residues. Trimming at V came to 5 bases and at J to 0 bases, leaving 11 bases not matched to a gene. The CDR3 spells CASSLGLAGRSSYNEQFF. The CDR3 nucleotides read TGTGCCAGTAGTTTGGGTCTAGCGGGAAGGAGCTCCTACAATGAGCAGTTCTTC.

This chain connects TRBV5-5 to TRBJ2-2; the match to TRBD1 covers 7 bases. After removal of 0 bases from V and 7 bases from J, the junction contained 6 bases not matched to a gene. Germline loops: CDR1 SGHKS, CDR2 YYEKEE (reference sequence). This CDR3 has 15 residues. The CDR3 DNA reads TGTGCCAGCAGCTTGGGACAGGGAAGACGCGGGGAGCTGTTTTTT. This encodes CASSLGQGRRGELFF.

The CDR3 DNA reads as TGTGCCAGTACCCCAGGGTTGGGGCGCGAGCAGTACTTC. Amino acid sequence: CASTPGLGREQYF. The chain uses TRBV19 and TRBJ2-7, with D possibly matching TRBD1 (5 bases). Trimming cost V 7 bases and J 6 bases, with 16 bases left between them. The CDR3 consists of 13 residues. Germline loops: CDR1 LNHDA, CDR2 SQIVND (reference sequence).

The rearrangement links TRBV5-4 to TRBJ2-1; D might be TRBD2 (6 bases). Trimming removed 2 bases from V and 10 bases from J, with 19 bases in between. Germline V gene sequence: CDR1 SGHNT, CDR2 YYREEE (reference sequence). This CDR3 spans 15 amino acids. CDR3 region: CASSLRENFLREQFF. For the CDR3, the DNA is TGTGCCAGCAGCTTACGGGAGAACTTCCTGAGGGAGCAGTTCTTC.

This clone appeared once. This chain links TRBV2 with TRBJ2-1; 9 positions agree with TRBD1. CDR1 is SNHLY and CDR2 is FYNNEI in the germline V gene. Trimming cost V 4 bases and J 14 bases; bases outside gene matches: 3. The CDR3 runs 11 residues. The CDR3 loop is CASSVRTGEFF. CDR3 nucleotides: TGTGCCAGCAGTGTCAGGACAGGGGAGTTCTTC.

Concerning this clone: One end of the junction does not line up with germline, which may come from a read error. The rearrangement uses TRBV5-1 and TRBJ2-1; D possibly corresponds to TRBD2 (6 bases). Germline values: CDR1 SGHRS, CDR2 YFSETQ. The CDR3 runs 11 residues. The CDR3 DNA reads as TGCGCCAGCAGCTTGGAGGGGACTCTACTCTTC. Protein sequence: CASSLEGTLLF.

This rearrangement joins TRBV7-3 to TRBJ2-7; TRBD2 matches at 8 bases. The trim removed 5 bases at V and 4 bases at J, leaving 10 bases unmatched. CDR1 is SGHTA, CDR2 FQGTGA, per germline. CDR3 length: 15 amino acids. The CDR3 bases are TGTGCCAGCAGCCCGACCGGGGGGGGCGAATACGAGCAGTACTTC. Protein product: CASSPTGGGEYEQYF.

The chain joins TRBV18 to TRBJ2-3, with 8 bases that match TRBD1. This CDR3 spans 15 amino acids. Germline V gene lookup returns CDR1 KGHSH and CDR2 LQKENI. V shed 3 bases and J 1 base; nucleotides not matched to a gene: 3. CDR3 sequence: CASSPGQGGTDTQYF. The CDR3 coding sequence is TGTGCCAGCTCACCCGGACAGGGAGGCACAGATACGCAGTATTTT.

The CDR3 protein is CASSYFSGGRGNEQFF. The CDR3 bases are TGTGCCAGCAGTTACTTTTCGGGGGGTAGGGGGAATGAGCAGTTCTTC. This rearrangement joins TRBV6-5 to TRBJ2-1, with a tentative D call TRBD2 (7 bases). Deletions cut 1 base from V and 7 bases from J, with 17 bases between. CDR3 length: 16 residues. Germline assignment: CDR1 MNHEY and CDR2 SVGAGI.

This clone has a handful of counts. The chain joins TRBV18 to TRBJ2-2; 7 nucleotides agree with TRBD2. J was trimmed by 1 base and V by 5 bases; bases with no gene match: 4. The germline gives CDR1 KGHSH, CDR2 LQKENI. There are 15 residues in the CDR3. The CDR3, as DNA: TGTGCCAGCTCAACGCTAGCGGTGAACACCGGGGAGCTGTTTTTT. This encodes CASSTLAVNTGELFF. The variable domain in full, with the rest retrieved from reference TRBV18 and TRBJ2-2, is NAGVMQNPRHLVRRRGQEARLRCSPMKGHSHVYWYRQLPEEGLKFMVYLQKENIIDESGMPKERFSAEFPKEGPSILRIQQVVRGDSAAYFCASSTLAVNTGELFFGEGSRLTVL.

V is TRBV2 and J is TRBJ2-1, with D perhaps matching TRBD1 (5 bases). Germline loops: CDR1 SNHLY, CDR2 FYNNEI. V lost 6 bases and J lost 12, with 18 bases in between. This CDR3 comprises 13 residues. The CDR3 bases are TGTGCCAGCAGAAAAACCCCAGGGAATCGGCAGTTCTTC. This codes for CASRKTPGNRQFF.

This CDR3 is CASSPTSGSQFSYEQYF. The CDR3 DNA follows: TGTGCCAGCAGTCCGACTAGCGGGAGTCAATTCTCCTACGAGCAGTACTTC. The chain carries TRBV14 and TRBJ2-7; 12 bases fit TRBD2. The CDR3 is made up of 17 amino acids. From germline, CDR1 is SGHDN and CDR2 FVKESK. The V and J ends lost 6 bases and 0 bases, in that order; junction bases with no gene match: 9.

The chain uses TRBV27 and TRBJ2-7; D perhaps matches TRBD1 (5 bases). The CDR3 consists of 11 residues. Looked up from germline, CDR1 is MNHEY and CDR2 is SMNVEV (reference sequence). Trimming cost V 6 bases and J 3 bases, with 6 bases left between them. The CDR3 loop reads CASRDSYEQYF. The DNA for the CDR3 is TGTGCCAGCAGAGACAGCTACGAGCAGTACTTC.

The genes are TRBV30 and TRBJ2-7; 8 bases match TRBD1. With 1 base clipped from V and 2 bases from J, the junction kept 7 bases outside the gene matches. Germline CDR1 reads GTSNPN; CDR2 reads SVGIG (reference sequence). This CDR3 is built from 15 residues. The CDR3 DNA follows: TGTGCCTGGAGTGGTGGACAGGGTATTACCTACGAGCAGTACTTC. Its protein product is CAWSGGQGITYEQYF.

The chain couples TRBV6-1 to TRBJ2-7, with TRBD2 as a possible D gene (6 bases). Deletions cut 7 bases from V and 2 bases from J, with 12 bases between. This CDR3 contains 13 residues. Germline assignment: CDR1 MNHNS and CDR2 SASEGT. CDR3 DNA: TGTGCCAGCAACGAACTAGCCCCCTACGAGCAGTACTTC. Protein: CASNELAPYEQYF.

By sample share, this clone is medium-sized. The chain uses TRBV6-6 and TRBJ2-6; D not resolved. The V and J ends lost 10 bases and 4 bases respectively, with 11 bases between them. The germline gives CDR1 MNHNY, CDR2 SVGAGI (reference sequence). CDR3 length: 13 amino acids. CDR3 bases: TGTGCCACCTACCTTCGGGGGGCCAACGTCCTGACTTTC. Amino acid sequence: CATYLRGANVLTF.

This clone was seen a handful of times. The genes are TRBV30 and TRBJ1-1; tentative D call: TRBD1 (6 bases). V dropped 5 bases and J dropped 0 bases, with 10 bases sitting between them. The CDR3 is 13 residues long. Germline-derived CDR1 and CDR2 are GTSNPN and SVGIG (reference sequence). CDR3 residues: CAWSTGMNTEAFF. The DNA for the CDR3 is TGTGCCTGGTCGACAGGCATGAACACTGAAGCTTTCTTT.

The chain has TRBV5-1 and TRBJ1-4; D not certain. Trimming left V 5 bases short and J 0 bases short, with 8 bases between. The CDR3 loop spans 14 amino acids. Germline CDR1 and CDR2: SGHRS and YFSETQ. CDR3 sequence (DNA): TGCGCCAGCAGAACGGGAGCAACTAATGAAAAACTGTTTTTT. Translation gives CASRTGATNEKLFF.

V is TRBV5-4 and J is TRBJ1-2; D remains ambiguous. The CDR3 runs to 12 residues. V was pared by 4 bases and J by 8 bases, with 12 bases between. In germline, CDR1 is SGHNT, CDR2 YYREEE (reference sequence). CDR3 residues: CASSALLEGYTF. DNA of the CDR3: TGTGCCAGCAGCGCCCTCCTCGAGGGCTACACCTTC.

The sample holds one count of this clone. V gene TRBV11-2 combines with J gene TRBJ1-3, with no clear D. Trimming removed 5 bases from V and 9 bases from J, with 20 bases in between. There are 15 residues in the CDR3. Germline V gives CDR1 SGHAT, CDR2 FQNNGV. CDR3: CASSRPNGVQVTIYF. As DNA, the CDR3 is TGTGCCAGCAGCCGGCCCAACGGGGTGCAGGTCACCATATATTTT.

The chain employs TRBV19 and TRBJ1-1; no clear D gene. The V end was cut by 7 bases, the J end by 0 bases, with 15 bases between. Germline CDR1 and CDR2: LNHDA and SQIVND (reference sequence). The CDR3 has 15 residues. The CDR3 protein is CASTKRAAMNTEAFF. DNA of the CDR3: TGTGCCAGTACCAAGAGGGCGGCCATGAACACTGAAGCTTTCTTT.

The V call is TRBV7-3, the J call TRBJ2-1; a possible D gene is TRBD2 (5 bases). CDR3 size: 14 residues. Trimming left V 5 bases short and J 7 bases short, with 15 bases between. CDR1 is SGHTA, CDR2 FQGTGA, per germline. CDR3 coding DNA: TGTGCCAGCAGCGCAATAGCCGGCGGGAATGAGCAGTTCTTC. It is translated as CASSAIAGGNEQFF.

This rearrangement joins TRBV2 to TRBJ2-5; 7 nucleotides line up with TRBD1. The ends lost 4 bases at V and 4 bases at J; junction bases unmatched: 0. CDR1 and CDR2 from the germline V gene are SNHLY and FYNNEI. The CDR3 covers 12 residues. The CDR3 DNA reads TGTGCCAGCAGTGGACAGGGAGAGACCCAGTACTTC. Its translation: CASSGQGETQYF.

The CDR3 region is CAWSAGLLSYEQYF. CDR3 coding DNA: TGTGCCTGGAGTGCAGGTTTACTCTCCTACGAGCAGTACTTC. The chain couples TRBV30 to TRBJ2-5; D remains unclear. The end of the DNA fits TRBJ2-7 better, so the J call may be wrong. The CDR3 is 14 amino acids. Germline V lookup: CDR1 GTSNPN, CDR2 SVGIG (reference sequence).

The chain combines TRBV6-6 with TRBJ2-2; 8 nucleotides agree with TRBD1. CDR1 and CDR2 (germline): MNHNY, SVGAGI (reference sequence). This CDR3 has 15 amino acids. V dropped 5 bases and J dropped 4; count of bases not matched to a gene: 6. CDR3 coding DNA: TGTGCCAGCAGTATTCAGGGGGCTTCCACCGGGGAGCTGTTTTTT. The encoded protein is CASSIQGASTGELFF.

The J gene is TRBJ2-7, the V gene TRBV4-2; a weak D match, TRBD2 (6 bases). The CDR3 covers 16 residues. The germline gives CDR1 LGHNA, CDR2 YNFKEQ. Trimming removed 0 bases at V and 7 bases at J, with 19 bases between. The CDR3 loop reads CASSQDGRGAGKEQYF. In DNA, the CDR3 is TGTGCCAGCAGCCAAGATGGAAGGGGCGCGGGGAAGGAGCAGTACTTC.

The rearrangement joins TRBV7-9 to TRBJ1-5; D perhaps matches TRBD1 (5 bases). CDR1 and CDR2 from the germline V gene are SEHNR and FQNEAQ (reference sequence). Trimming shortened V by 5 bases and J by 0 bases, and 11 bases separated the two germline ends. The CDR3 has 15 residues. The CDR3 here is CASSPSGTSNQPQHF. The CDR3 DNA reads TGTGCCAGCAGCCCCAGCGGGACTAGCAATCAGCCCCAGCATTTT.

V and J are TRBV19 and TRBJ2-5, with TRBD2 as a possible D gene (5 bases). Germline CDR1 reads LNHDA; CDR2 reads SQIVND (reference sequence). Trimming cost V 5 bases and J 5 bases, with 21 bases left between them. The CDR3 covers 16 residues. This CDR3 is CASSLGWGASAETQYF. The CDR3 DNA is TGTGCCAGTAGTTTGGGGTGGGGAGCGAGCGCGGAGACCCAGTACTTC.

The chain joins TRBV13 to TRBJ2-7; 11 nucleotides align to TRBD2. Per germline, CDR1 PRHDT and CDR2 FYEKMQ (reference sequence). The CDR3 is 18 residues long. Losses at the gene ends were 5 bases for V and 0 bases for J; bases not matched to a gene: 12. The CDR3 loop reads CASSLKPILAGDSYEQYF. The DNA of the CDR3 is TGTGCCAGCAGCCTAAAGCCTATACTAGCGGGAGACTCCTACGAGCAGTACTTC.

In this sample, this clone turned up once. The gene calls are TRBV5-1 and TRBJ2-3; a possible D gene is TRBD2 (6 bases). The V gene lost 4 bases and the J gene lost 0 bases, with 12 bases spanning the gap. The CDR3 has 15 residues. Germline V gene data show CDR1 as SGHRS and CDR2 as YFSETQ. CDR3 amino acids: CASSTVAASTDTQYF. CDR3 nucleotide sequence: TGCGCCAGCAGCACTGTAGCGGCTAGCACAGATACGCAGTATTTT.